This passage covers 24 T cell receptor beta chains from one sample sequenced in a study of vaccination and CD4 T cells after COVID-19. Documented treatment: approximately 10-day PBMC culture with coronavirus spike peptide pools or control peptides (ViraFEST assay). Sequencing of DNA taken from cultured CD4+ T cells relied on the Oncomine TCR Beta short-read assay. One entry per CDR3 protein results from TCRdb running MiXCR on the PCR reads. The sample comprises about 15,000 distinct CDR3 sequences, about three quarters of which are singletons, and about 4.2% rests with the top ten. No antigen is known for these receptors. The sequenced sample was CD4+ T cells from blood, cultured in vitro. These receptors originate from a human donor who had recovered from COVID-19.

This clonotype was counted a single time. This chain uses TRBV6-1 with TRBJ2-5; no firm D call. This CDR3 is 16 amino acids long. Germline V gene sequence: CDR1 MNHNS, CDR2 SASEGT. Trimming shortened V by 1 base and J by 0 bases, and 12 bases separated the two germline ends. CDR3 amino acids: CASSEGFVGYQETQYF. CDR3 coding DNA: TGTGCCAGCAGTGAAGGGTTTGTTGGGTACCAAGAGACCCAGTACTTC.

This clonotype was seen more than once but under ten times. This chain links TRBV12-3 or TRBV12-4 with TRBJ1-5; D is undetermined. CDR3 size: 15 residues. Trimming removed 5 bases at V and 0 bases at J, with 11 bases between. The chain's CDR3 is CASSTSRASNQPQHF. DNA of the CDR3: TGTGCCAGCAGTACCTCGAGGGCTAGCAATCAGCCCCAGCATTTT.

The genes are TRBV11-2 and TRBJ2-7; tentatively, D is TRBD1 (8 bases). Between the trimmed V and J ends, which lost 2 bases and 4 bases, there was a span of 12 bases. The germline V gene has CDR1 SGHAT and CDR2 FQNNGV. The CDR3 spans 14 residues. CDR3 sequence: CASSLYRGGYEQYF. The CDR3 DNA sequence: TGTGCCAGCAGCTTATACAGGGGGGGGTACGAGCAGTACTTC.

This clonotype was counted once. The chain couples TRBV15 to TRBJ1-6; TRBD1 is a possible D gene (5 bases). Trimming pared 0 bases from V and 9 bases from J, leaving 12 bases between. From germline, CDR1 is LNHNV and CDR2 YYDKDF (reference sequence). This CDR3 is built from 15 residues. DNA for the CDR3: TGTGCCACCAGCAGAGAGGGACTTGGGGGTTCACCCCTCCACTTT. This sequence encodes CATSREGLGGSPLHF.

The CDR3: CAWSVPGTSGRYQETQYF. CDR3 nucleotides: TGTGCCTGGAGTGTCCCTGGGACTAGCGGCCGCTACCAAGAGACCCAGTACTTC. This chain links TRBV30 with TRBJ2-5, with TRBD2 matching 11 bases. Germline loops: CDR1 GTSNPN, CDR2 SVGIG (reference sequence). Trimming cost V 0 bases and J 0 bases; bases outside gene matches: 9. The CDR3 has 18 residues.

The genes are TRBV6-1 and TRBJ2-2, with D perhaps TRBD2 (6 bases). CDR1 and CDR2 from the germline V gene are MNHNS and SASEGT. The ends were cut back, 1 base at V and 2 bases at J, with 14 bases in the middle. The CDR3 spans 17 residues. In DNA form, the CDR3 reads TGTGCCAGCAGTGAAGTGTGGCTAGCGAAAAACACCGGGGAGCTGTTTTTT. Its protein product is CASSEVWLAKNTGELFF.

The table lists this clonotype with a few counts. This chain uses TRBV7-9 with TRBJ1-4; TRBD1 aligns across 7 bases. J was trimmed by 8 bases and V by 0 bases; bases with no gene match: 6. This CDR3 has 15 residues. From germline, CDR1 is SEHNR and CDR2 FQNEAQ (reference sequence). The CDR3 spells CASSLARTGAEKLFF. Here the CDR3 DNA reads TGTGCCAGCAGCTTAGCCCGGACAGGCGCCGAAAAACTGTTTTTT.

The gene calls are TRBV18 and TRBJ1-2, with TRBD1 as a possible D gene (5 bases). V gave up 3 bases and J gave up 4 bases, with 15 bases separating them. Germline CDR1 and CDR2: KGHSH and LQKENI. The CDR3 has 15 amino acids. The CDR3 spells CASSPTGRGGYGYTF. The CDR3 DNA reads TGTGCCAGCTCACCTACAGGTCGAGGCGGCTATGGCTACACCTTC.

This clonotype was detected a few times. The V call is TRBV20-1, the J call TRBJ1-5, with TRBD1 as a possible D gene (6 bases). CDR3 length: 14 residues. The germline V gene has CDR1 DFQATT and CDR2 SNEGSKA (reference sequence). The CDR3 nucleotides are TGCAGCGCAAAAATACAGGGCGGCAATCAGCCCCAGCATTTT. This sequence encodes CSAKIQGGNQPQHF.

This clonotype has just one count. The genes are TRBV20-1 and TRBJ1-6; no reliable D call. The CDR3 has 13 residues. V lost 1 base and J lost 10, with 11 bases in between. Germline V gene lookup returns CDR1 DFQATT and CDR2 SNEGSKA (reference sequence). Here the CDR3 reads CSARGPKDSPLHF. Here the CDR3 DNA reads TGCAGTGCTAGAGGGCCTAAGGACTCACCCCTCCACTTT.

This chain links TRBV20-1 with TRBJ2-3, with 9 bases matching TRBD1. This CDR3 spans 16 amino acids. Looked up from germline, CDR1 is DFQATT and CDR2 is SNEGSKA (reference sequence). With V trimmed by 1 base and J by 2 bases, 7 bases remained unmatched. The CDR3 is CSARATGGSPTDTQYF. The DNA of the CDR3 is TGCAGTGCTAGAGCTACAGGGGGCTCCCCCACAGATACGCAGTATTTT.

The count of this clonotype is one. The V call is TRBV7-2, the J call TRBJ1-5; TRBD1 matches at 8 bases. Germline trimming cut 6 bases from V and 7 bases from J; bases unmatched to any gene: 8. CDR3 length: 14 amino acids. The germline V gene encodes CDR1 SGHTA and CDR2 FQGNSA. The CDR3 coding sequence is TGTGCCAGCAGACAGACAGGGGTGGGGCAGCCCCAGCATTTT. Its protein product is CASRQTGVGQPQHF.

This clonotype occurred once. J is TRBJ2-2 and V is TRBV19; D gene ambiguous. The V end lost 7 bases, the J end lost 0 bases, and 9 bases lay between the germline ends. The CDR3 runs 14 residues. Germline V gene data show CDR1 as LNHDA and CDR2 as SQIVND (reference sequence). CDR3 sequence (DNA): TGTGCCAGTAATGAACAGACGAACACCGGGGAGCTGTTTTTT. It specifies CASNEQTNTGELFF.

V gene TRBV19 combines with J gene TRBJ1-3; D is unclear. The CDR3 totals 17 residues. V was shortened by 5 bases and J by 0 bases, with 17 bases between the two germline ends. Germline CDR1 and CDR2: LNHDA and SQIVND (reference sequence). CDR3 protein: CASSPRSETNSGNTIYF. In DNA, the CDR3 is TGTGCCAGTAGTCCCCGTTCAGAGACTAACTCTGGAAACACCATATATTTT.

This clonotype was observed a few times. The chain uses TRBV24-1 and TRBJ1-1; 9 nucleotides match TRBD1. Germline V gives CDR1 KGHDR, CDR2 SFDVKD. V trimming: 3 bases; J trimming: 5 bases; junction bases outside the gene matches: 6. This CDR3 has 15 amino acids. DNA for the CDR3: TGTGCCACCAGTGATGTGGGGACAGGGAGGACTGAAGCTTTCTTT. As protein: CATSDVGTGRTEAFF.

The genes are TRBV20-1 and TRBJ2-3; the D call may be TRBD1 or TRBD2 (5 bases each). Germline CDR1 and CDR2: DFQATT and SNEGSKA (reference sequence). This CDR3 spans 15 amino acids. The V end lost 4 bases, the J end lost 2 bases, and 16 bases lay between the germline ends. Here the CDR3 DNA reads TGCAGTGCTATCCGCCAGAGGGGCCTCACAGATACGCAGTATTTT. As protein: CSAIRQRGLTDTQYF.

This clonotype has only one observation. The chain links TRBV6-1 to TRBJ2-7; D is ambiguous. This CDR3 has 14 amino acids. Per the germline V gene, CDR1 is MNHNS and CDR2 is SASEGT. V was shortened by 6 bases and J by 0 bases, with 12 bases between the two germline ends. The chain's CDR3 is CASRTLASSYEQYF. CDR3 DNA: TGTGCCAGCAGAACGCTTGCGAGCTCCTACGAGCAGTACTTC.

This clonotype was counted a few times. V is TRBV19 and J is TRBJ1-1; possible D gene TRBD1, 5 bases. V was cut by 7 bases and J by 3 bases, with 15 bases left in between. Germline assignment: CDR1 LNHDA and CDR2 SQIVND (reference sequence). The CDR3 is made up of 14 amino acids. The CDR3 DNA sequence: TGTGCCAGTATTGGAGTTCTGGGGGACACTGAAGCTTTCTTT. It specifies CASIGVLGDTEAFF.

A few counts support this clonotype. This chain links TRBV19 with TRBJ1-1, with D possibly matching TRBD1 (6 bases). The CDR3 is 16 residues long. V lost 5 bases to trimming and J lost 1 base, with 17 bases between them. Germline V CDR1 and CDR2: LNHDA, SQIVND (reference sequence). CDR3 sequence (DNA): TGTGCCAGTAGTGGAGGCAGTGGACAGCCGAACACTGAAGCTTTCTTT. It specifies CASSGGSGQPNTEAFF.

Concerning this clonotype itself: At one end the junction does not follow the germline gene, possibly because of a read error. This chain links TRBV7-7 with TRBJ2-2, with 8 bases identical to TRBD1. CDR1 is SSHAT and CDR2 is FNYEAQ in the germline V gene (reference sequence). The CDR3 covers 15 residues. This CDR3 is CASSPQGAKTGELFF. The CDR3, as DNA: TGTGCCAGCAGCCCTCAGGGGGCGAAGACCGGGGAGCTGTTTTTT.

This clonotype has more than one count but fewer than ten. The CDR3 DNA follows: TGTGCCATCAGCGAGGGGGCGAATTGGTATAGCAATCAGCCCCAGCATTTT. This codes for CAISEGANWYSNQPQHF. The chain has TRBV10-3 and TRBJ1-5; 7 nucleotides agree with TRBD1. The germline V gene has CDR1 ENHRY and CDR2 SYGVKD. V lost 6 bases and J lost 0; bases outside the gene matches: 11. The CDR3 loop spans 17 amino acids.

The chain uses TRBV20-1 and TRBJ2-1; TRBD2 matches 7 bases. V lost 6 bases to trimming and J lost 7 bases; unmatched junction nucleotides: 9. Germline V lookup: CDR1 DFQATT, CDR2 SNEGSKA (reference sequence). The CDR3 is 13 residues long. Written as DNA, the CDR3 is TGCAGTGCCCCGGGAGAGCGGGAAAATGAGCAGTTCTTC. Amino acid sequence: CSAPGERENEQFF.

This clonotype was seen more than once but under ten times. The chain carries TRBV12-3 or TRBV12-4 and TRBJ2-2; no clear D. The CDR3 extends over 14 amino acids. V was shortened by 8 bases and J by 1 base, with 11 bases between the two germline ends. In DNA form, the CDR3 reads TGTGCCAGCGTCAACCGAGGGAACACCGGGGAGCTGTTTTTT. This translates into CASVNRGNTGELFF.

This chain connects TRBV6-2 or TRBV6-3 to TRBJ2-3; D unresolved. The CDR3 is 15 residues long. CDR1 is MNHEY and CDR2 is SVGEGT in the germline V gene. The germline V and J ends were trimmed by 3 bases and 3 bases, with 13 bases remaining between them. The CDR3 spells CASSYPHSRTDTQYF. The DNA for the CDR3 is TGTGCCAGCAGTTATCCCCACTCCCGGACAGATACGCAGTATTTT.